The 10 T cell receptor beta chains in this list originate from one sample, sequenced in a study of blood T cell repertoires in COVID-19. Repertoires were generated with immunoSEQ multiplex PCR, while TCRdb's copy carries only in-frame clones and drops some. The data show around 190,000 clones, approximately 80% seen once. Sequenced material: peripheral blood. The origin of the receptors is a human donor in a cohort sampled during active COVID-19.

The chain has TRBV19 and TRBJ2-7; TRBD2 might be the D (7 bases). Germline CDR1 reads LNHDA; CDR2 reads SQIVND (reference sequence). The length of the CDR3 is 15 residues. The V and J ends lost 3 bases and 2 bases respectively, with 14 bases between them. CDR3 bases: TGTGCCAGTAGTATCCGGGCGGGGGCTACCTACGAGCAGTACTTC. Protein: CASSIRAGATYEQYF.

The chain recombines TRBV18 with TRBJ2-5; TRBD2 aligns across 8 bases. The CDR3 loop spans 16 amino acids. Looked up from germline, CDR1 is KGHSH and CDR2 is LQKENI. The V and J ends lost 3 bases and 3 bases, in that order; junction bases with no gene match: 9. The CDR3 nucleotides are TGTGCCAGCTCACCTTCAGGACTAGCTGGGGAAGAGACCCAGTACTTC. Its protein product is CASSPSGLAGEETQYF.

The chain is built from TRBV3-1 (or the pseudogene TRBV3-2) and TRBJ2-3; D not resolved. The CDR3 is made up of 11 amino acids. The germline V gene has CDR1 LGHDT and CDR2 YNNKEL (reference sequence). Deletions cut 10 bases from V and 6 bases from J, with 11 bases between. CDR3 DNA sequence: TGTGCCACCCTCAAAGCTGATACGCAGTATTTT. It yields the protein CATLKADTQYF.

The chain has TRBV9 and TRBJ2-2; perhaps TRBD1 as D (5 bases). This CDR3 has 13 residues. Trimming cost V 3 bases and J 5 bases, with 8 bases left between them. Germline V gives CDR1 SGDLS, CDR2 YYNGEE. The DNA for the CDR3 is TGTGCCAGCAGCGGCCGACAGACCGGGGAGCTGTTTTTT. This codes for CASSGRQTGELFF. Variable domain in full (rest from reference TRBV9 and TRBJ2-2): DSGVTQTPKHLITATGQRVTLRCSPRSGDLSVYWYQQSLDQGLQFLIQYYNGEERAKGNILERFSAQQFPDLHSELNLSSLELGDSALYFCASSGRQTGELFFGEGSRLTVL.

Details on this clone: Other DNA sequences of this sample code for an identical CDR3. The chain joins TRBV6-5 to TRBJ1-2; possibly TRBD1 for D (6 bases). The CDR3 runs to 13 residues. Looked up from germline, CDR1 is MNHEY and CDR2 is SVGAGI. Trimming stripped 8 bases from V and 4 bases from J, with 14 bases between. Written as DNA, the CDR3 is TGTGCCAGCGGCGGGGGCCGAGGCTATGGCTACACCTTC. Amino acid sequence: CASGGGRGYGYTF.

This clone appeared a single time. V is TRBV5-1 and J is TRBJ2-7; 7 nucleotides line up with TRBD2. Germline values: CDR1 SGHRS, CDR2 YFSETQ. The CDR3 is 14 amino acids. The ends lost 0 bases at V and 3 bases at J; junction bases unmatched: 3. Written as DNA, the CDR3 is TGCGCCAGCAGCTTGGCCTGGGGGGGCTACGAGCAGTACTTC. Its translation: CASSLAWGGYEQYF.

V and J are TRBV4-1 and TRBJ2-7; D is unresolved. CDR3 length equals 14 residues. The V gene lost 4 bases and the J gene lost 0 bases, with 10 bases spanning the gap. Germline V gene data show CDR1 as MGHRA and CDR2 as YSYEKL. CDR3 DNA: TGCGCCAGCAGCCCTAGGTCCCTCTCCTACGAGCAGTACTTC. This translates into CASSPRSLSYEQYF.

This rearrangement joins TRBV9 to TRBJ1-4; tentative D call: TRBD1 (5 bases). The germline V gene has CDR1 SGDLS and CDR2 YYNGEE. This CDR3 has 15 amino acids. V was pared by 2 bases and J by 0 bases, with 8 bases between. The chain's CDR3 is CASSVGDSTNEKLFF. In nucleotides, the CDR3 is TGTGCCAGCAGCGTTGGGGACTCAACTAATGAAAAACTGTTTTTT.

This chain connects TRBV5-1 to TRBJ2-1, with TRBD2 identical over 9 bases. The germline V gene encodes CDR1 SGHRS and CDR2 YFSETQ. The CDR3 runs to 18 residues. Trimming took 0 bases from V and 8 from J; bases not matched to a gene: 15. For the CDR3, the DNA is TGCGCCAGCAGCTTGGTGAGTAGCGGGAGCTCGCGGGCTCATGAGCAGTTCTTC. Protein: CASSLVSSGSSRAHEQFF.

The chain's CDR3 is CASSPPSSVEQFF. CDR3 sequence (DNA): TGTGCCAGCTCACCACCATCTAGCGTCGAGCAGTTCTTC. The chain is built from TRBV18 and TRBJ2-1, with a tentative D call TRBD2 (6 bases). V dropped 0 bases and J dropped 10 bases, with 10 bases sitting between them. The CDR3 length is 13 residues. Germline CDR1 and CDR2: KGHSH and LQKENI.